One and the same sample provided the 24 T cell receptor beta chains below, sequenced in a study of CD8 T cells in ankylosing spondylitis. The study, taken as a whole, reports: The study identified a TCR beta motif of under ten highly homologous variants that appeared characteristic of ankylosing spondylitis blood.

These receptors are not linked to any known antigen. MiXCR, applied by TCRdb to the 5' RACE reads, yields one record per CDR3 protein. Of 250,000 to 350,000 distinct CDR3 sequences in the sample, under 8.5% were seen once. Sample: blood, either unsorted or a sorted T cell fraction (not recorded which). Source of these receptors: a male donor with ankylosing spondylitis.

This clonotype was counted only a few times. The chain is built from TRBV20-1 and TRBJ1-2, with D uncertain. The CDR3 length is 15 residues. From germline, CDR1 is DFQATT and CDR2 SNEGSKA (reference sequence). Between the trimmed V and J ends, which lost 0 bases and 5 bases, there was a span of 16 bases. In DNA, the CDR3 is TGCAGTGCTAGAGATCTAGGGTCCTTTGGGTATGGCTACACCTTC. Amino acid sequence: CSARDLGSFGYGYTF.

There are many counts of this clonotype. The chain joins TRBV27 to TRBJ2-1, with 7 bases aligning to TRBD1. V gave up 5 bases and J gave up 9 bases; unmatched junction bases: 4. The length of the CDR3 is 12 residues. The germline V gene has CDR1 MNHEY and CDR2 SMNVEV (reference sequence). CDR3 sequence: CASSIGGPEQFF. CDR3 DNA sequence: TGTGCCAGCAGTATAGGGGGCCCTGAGCAGTTCTTC.

This clonotype was counted a few times. The chain employs TRBV27 and TRBJ2-1; 7 bases fit TRBD2. Germline V gene sequence: CDR1 MNHEY, CDR2 SMNVEV (reference sequence). This CDR3 has 11 amino acids. V shed 6 bases, J shed 7 bases, and the junction held 0 bases outside the gene matches. The CDR3 loop is CASRGGNEQFF. The DNA of the CDR3 is TGTGCCAGCAGGGGAGGGAATGAGCAGTTCTTC.

Details on this clonotype: This could be a read error, since a much larger clone is one nucleotide away. The rearrangement links TRBV12-3 or TRBV12-4 to TRBJ2-3, with D unresolved. This CDR3 comprises 14 residues. Trimming pared 9 bases from V and 7 bases from J, leaving 20 bases between. The CDR3 protein is CASSTLIRQYTQYF. CDR3 sequence (DNA): TGTGCCAGTTCGACCTTAATAAGACAATATACGCAGTATTTT.

V usage is TRBV2 and J usage is TRBJ2-7; 7 nucleotides match TRBD1. V shed 2 bases and J 8 bases; nucleotides not matched to a gene: 3. This CDR3 contains 12 residues. Germline V lookup: CDR1 SNHLY, CDR2 FYNNEI. The DNA of the CDR3 is TGTGCCAGCAGTGAAAGACAGGGACAGCAGTACTTC. Translating gives CASSERQGQQYF.

The chain employs TRBV9 and TRBJ1-1; no clear D. Germline V gene lookup returns CDR1 SGDLS and CDR2 YYNGEE. The length of the CDR3 is 14 residues. V lost 0 bases and J 2 bases, leaving 8 bases between the germline ends. The CDR3 bases are TGTGCCAGCAGCGTAGGCAGGCCAAACACTGAAGCTTTCTTT. It encodes CASSVGRPNTEAFF.

This sequence joins TRBV6-2 or TRBV6-3 and TRBJ2-2; 9 nucleotides align to TRBD2. V shed 5 bases, J shed 5 bases, and the junction held 9 bases outside the gene matches. The CDR3 spans 16 residues. The V gene's germline CDR1 is MNHEY and CDR2 SVGEGT. The CDR3 sequence is CASSGYSGRETGELFF. The CDR3 nucleotides read TGTGCCAGCAGTGGCTATAGCGGGAGAGAAACCGGGGAGCTGTTTTTT.

This clonotype showed up just a few times. The chain joins TRBV3-1 to TRBJ2-7; D uncertain. Germline V lookup: CDR1 LGHDT, CDR2 YNNKEL (reference sequence). The V and J ends lost 0 bases and 0 bases respectively, with 9 bases between them. This CDR3 comprises 15 residues. The CDR3 loop is CASSQEAEDSYEQYF. As DNA, the CDR3 is TGTGCCAGCAGCCAAGAGGCTGAGGACTCCTACGAGCAGTACTTC.

This clonotype occurred once. Possible read error: a much larger clone is one base away. The rearrangement uses TRBV4-2 and TRBJ2-7; 7 bases fit TRBD2. Germline CDR1 reads LGHNA; CDR2 reads YNFKEQ. This CDR3 region has 14 residues. The ends lost 3 bases at V and 0 bases at J; junction bases unmatched: 2. The CDR3 bases are TGTGCCAGCAGCCATGGGACTAACTCCTACGAGCAGTACTTC. This sequence encodes CASSHGTNSYEQYF.

There are many counts of this clonotype. The V call is TRBV10-3, the J call TRBJ2-3; D could derive from TRBD1 or TRBD2 (5 bases each). The CDR3 length is 13 residues. Germline V gene sequence: CDR1 ENHRY, CDR2 SYGVKD. The V end lost 3 bases, the J end lost 3 bases, and 7 bases lay between the germline ends. The CDR3 coding sequence is TGTGCCATCAGTGACGGGACGACAGATACGCAGTATTTT. Translated: CAISDGTTDTQYF.

At least ten counts were recorded for this clonotype. V gene TRBV12-3 or TRBV12-4 combines with J gene TRBJ2-2, with 7 nucleotides matching TRBD1. Unmatched junction bases numbered 12, after V lost 4 bases and J lost 7 bases. The CDR3 is 16 residues long. CDR3 sequence reads: CASSSNRRGLNGELFF. In DNA, the CDR3 is TGTGCCAGCAGTTCCAATCGCAGGGGGTTGAACGGGGAGCTGTTTTTT.

In this sample, this clonotype turned up a few times. The chain couples TRBV9 to TRBJ1-4; 7 bases line up with TRBD1. CDR3 size: 13 residues. V shed 4 bases, J shed 7 bases, and the junction held 4 bases outside the gene matches. Germline lookup yields CDR1 SGDLS and CDR2 YYNGEE. CDR3 coding DNA: TGTGCCAGCAGCAAAGGACAGGCTGAAAAACTGTTTTTT. Residues: CASSKGQAEKLFF.

This clonotype appeared many times. The chain is built from TRBV7-2 and TRBJ2-2, with 8 bases matching TRBD1. V was pared by 3 bases and J by 5 bases, with 2 bases of the junction left unmatched. Per the germline V gene, CDR1 is SGHTA and CDR2 is FQGNSA. The CDR3 runs 14 residues. CDR3 in DNA: TGTGCCAGCAGCTTTAACAGGGGGACCGGGGAGCTGTTTTTT. Residues: CASSFNRGTGELFF.

This clonotype has more than one count but fewer than ten. J is TRBJ1-5 and V is TRBV12-5; no clear D. Trimming pared 5 bases from V and 3 bases from J, leaving 14 bases between. This CDR3 is 15 amino acids long. Germline V gene lookup returns CDR1 LGHNT and CDR2 FRNRAP. Here the CDR3 DNA reads TGTGCTAGTGGTCCCCTGGCAGGACCCAATCAGCCCCAGCATTTT. Translating it yields CASGPLAGPNQPQHF.

The table lists this clonotype with a few counts. The rearrangement joins TRBV19 to TRBJ2-1; D unresolved. V lost 7 bases and J 10 bases, leaving 17 bases between the germline ends. The germline CDR1 and CDR2 sequences are LNHDA and SQIVND (reference sequence). This CDR3 region has 13 residues. This CDR3 reads CASIGAASAEQFF. The CDR3 region has the DNA TGTGCCAGTATTGGTGCCGCTTCGGCGGAGCAGTTCTTC.

This clonotype was observed a few times. The rearrangement uses TRBV11-3 and TRBJ2-1; 12 bases map to TRBD2. The CDR3 sequence is 16 residues long. V lost 6 bases, J lost 10 bases, and 13 bases stayed unmatched. CDR1 SGHNT and CDR2 YENEEA come from the germline V gene. This CDR3 reads CASSRRLGLAGSEQFF. The CDR3 DNA reads as TGTGCCAGCAGTCGGAGACTCGGACTAGCGGGGAGCGAGCAGTTCTTC.

This clonotype has only a few counts. This sequence joins TRBV10-3 and TRBJ2-1, with D perhaps matching TRBD1 or TRBD2 (5 bases each). The germline gives CDR1 ENHRY, CDR2 SYGVKD. Trimming removed 0 bases from V and 8 bases from J, with 8 bases in between. The CDR3 has 13 amino acids. The CDR3 is CAISESQGDEQFF. The CDR3 nucleotides read TGTGCCATCAGTGAGTCCCAGGGAGATGAGCAGTTCTTC.

In this sample, this clonotype turned up many times. V is TRBV7-2 and J is TRBJ2-2, with TRBD2 as a possible D gene (6 bases). V was clipped by 0 bases and J by 2 bases, with 10 bases between them. This CDR3 contains 16 residues. Germline values: CDR1 SGHTA, CDR2 FQGNSA. The CDR3 sequence is CASSLARGVNTGELFF. CDR3 DNA: TGTGCCAGCAGCTTAGCGCGGGGAGTCAACACCGGGGAGCTGTTTTTT.

This clonotype was picked up many times. The chain carries TRBV5-1 and TRBJ2-1; TRBD2 agrees at 8 bases. Germline CDR1 SGHRS, CDR2 YFSETQ. After removal of 4 bases from V and 5 bases from J, the junction contained 14 bases not matched to a gene. The CDR3 is made up of 17 amino acids. The CDR3 DNA reads TGCGCCAGCAGCATCCAATTAGCGGGGCCCGGGCACAATGAGCAGTTCTTC. This encodes CASSIQLAGPGHNEQFF.

This clonotype was seen a few times. The rearrangement links TRBV29-1 to TRBJ2-7; 11 bases are shared with TRBD1. This CDR3 spans 15 amino acids. Trimming at V came to 3 bases and at J to 4 bases, leaving 8 bases not matched to a gene. CDR1 and CDR2 (germline): SQVTM, ANQGSEA. DNA of the CDR3: TGCAGCGTTGAGCTGGACAGGGGGCGTCGGTACGAGCAGTACTTC. Translation: CSVELDRGRRYEQYF.

The V gene is TRBV19, the J gene TRBJ2-7; 8 bases align to TRBD2. Germline V gene data show CDR1 as LNHDA and CDR2 as SQIVND (reference sequence). The CDR3 is 16 amino acids. The V and J ends lost 7 bases and 0 bases, in that order; junction bases with no gene match: 11. The CDR3 sequence is CASTGLAVAISYEQYF. The CDR3 coding sequence is TGTGCCAGTACCGGACTAGCCGTAGCAATCTCCTACGAGCAGTACTTC. Full variable domain (missing parts from reference TRBV19 and TRBJ2-7): DGGITQSPKYLFRKEGQNVTLSCEQNLNHDAMYWYRQDPGQGLRLIYYSQIVNDFQKGDIAEGYSVSREKKESFPLTVTSAQKNPTAFYLCASTGLAVAISYEQYFGPGTRLTVT.

This clonotype has a handful of counts. The rearrangement uses TRBV19 and TRBJ2-2; no clear D gene. Germline CDR1 and CDR2: LNHDA and SQIVND (reference sequence). The CDR3 has 13 residues. V was trimmed by 5 bases and J by 6 bases, leaving 10 bases between them. Written as DNA, the CDR3 is TGTGCCAGTAGTTCAGACTTGGCCGGGGAGCTGTTTTTT. As protein: CASSSDLAGELFF.

The chain links TRBV7-9 to TRBJ2-2; TRBD1 matches at 8 bases. The germline V gene encodes CDR1 SEHNR and CDR2 FQNEAQ (reference sequence). The junction had 3 bases not matched to a gene; V was cut back by 6 bases and J by 0 bases. CDR3 length: 15 residues. As DNA, the CDR3 is TGTGCCAGCAGGCCGGGACAGGCGAACACCGGGGAGCTGTTTTTT. Translation: CASRPGQANTGELFF. The variable domain in full, with the rest retrieved from reference TRBV7-9 and TRBJ2-2, is DTGVSQNPRHKITKRGQNVTFRCDPISEHNRLYWYRQTLGQGPEFLTYFQNEAQLEKSRLLSDRFSAERPKGSFSTLEIQRTEQGDSAMYLCASRPGQANTGELFFGEGSRLTVL.

The genes are TRBV5-1 and TRBJ1-1, with D possibly TRBD1 on 5 matching bases. The germline gives CDR1 SGHRS, CDR2 YFSETQ. Trimming shortened V by 3 bases and J by 4 bases, and 16 bases separated the two germline ends. This CDR3 has 15 amino acids. The CDR3 region is CASSSEGGGVTEAFF. CDR3 bases: TGCGCCAGCAGCTCCGAGGGTGGGGGTGTCACTGAAGCTTTCTTT.